This T cell receptor beta chain originates from a study of blood T cell repertoires in COVID-19. This CDR3 region has 15 residues. Germline lookup yields CDR1 MNHEY and CDR2 SVGAGI. Trimming at V came to 8 bases and at J to 4 bases, leaving 13 bases not matched to a gene. Generated by immunoSEQ multiplex PCR, the TCRdb table keeps only in-frame clones and is missing some. The sample yields roughly 100,000 clones, around nine tenths seen once. The receptor was isolated from a man between 50 and 59 years old with active or convalescent COVID-19. Material: peripheral blood. The V call is TRBV6-5, the J call TRBJ1-1; 7 bases map to TRBD1. CDR3 nucleotides: TGTGCCAGCCTTCCCTTAACAGGGGCGAGCACTGAAGCTTTCTTT. Translating gives CASLPLTGASTEAFF.